This TCR beta chain appears in the sequencing data of a study of T cell responses to AZD1222 COVID-19 vaccine listed by TCRdb under 2021. Background on the whole study: A total of under 250 trial participants underwent TCR sequencing, of whom roughly 210 had received two doses of AZD1222 and about 25 had received two doses of the MenACWY control vaccine. Trial participants were enrolled into age subgroups of 18-55, 56-69 and 70-plus years, which contained around 140, 26 and 57 TCR-sequenced participants, respectively.

Remarks on this clone: Its binding antigen is unknown. Base qualities are not recorded, but no much larger clone differs from it by a single base.

The CDR3 regions of human TCRbeta chains were analyzed by immunosequencing. The study's processing was this. TCRs in the repertoires were compared against a reference library of SARS-CoV-2-specific TCRs that had been generated with the MIRA antigen-specificity platform. Breadth was defined as the fraction of unique TCRs that were SARS-CoV-2-associated. Depth was defined as the fraction of total T cells that were SARS-CoV-2-associated. Using the MIRA data, each spike-specific TCR was assigned both to the spike region to which the TCR was reactive and to a CD4 or CD8 class. Log10-transformed breadth and depth values were compared by one-way ANOVA with Sidak's multiple comparisons tests. TCRdb's version of the immuneACCESS table is confined to in-frame rearrangements and falls short of the full clone set. An unresolved V gene accounts for under half of the shortfall where checked; the remainder is of unknown origin. The DNA was the basis for D and trimming; V, J and clone size are from that table. The table for this sample lists around 120,000 clones; about 86% of them were counted only once. The ten largest clones capture roughly 15% of the sample.

Based on the germline V gene, the CDR1 and CDR2 sequences are SNHLY and FYNNEI. Counted from cysteine to phenylalanine, this CDR3 has 14 amino acids. Of all the DNA, just the CDR3 is kept, 42 bases in frame from base 1. Germline trimming amounts to 6 bases on V and 8 bases on J, with 10 as the count of junction bases outside the gene matches. In the paper's terms, the time point label means: about 28 days (+/-7) after the second vaccine dose. AZD1222 recipients whose second dose came at about 4 weeks and those whose second dose came at about 12 weeks were combined into one group, since spike-specific TCR depth and breadth did not differ between the two schedules. Vaccinee samples came from UK trials COV001 and COV002, including a single-blind randomized controlled phase 2/3 trial of AZD1222 (ChAdOx1 nCoV-19) in healthy adults. For TCRbeta chain sequencing, PBMC samples were collected from trial participants at day 0 and at day 28 after the second dose.

Study-wide conclusions, independent of this receptor: Conclusions about previously exposed vaccinees were limited because only six AZD1222 recipients were SARS-CoV-2 seropositive at baseline. Because no day 14 peak-response samples were available, the repertoires could be characterized only after the peak T cell response. The 56-69-year group was small, and its depth increase did not reach significance, likely because of low power. After two AZD1222 doses, both the breadth and the depth of spike-specific TCRs were significantly higher than at day 0 and than in MenACWY recipients. Reportedly, close to half of the unique spike-specific TCRs recognized epitopes lying outside the regions that are mutated in the B.1.351 and B.1.1.7 variants. Most participants were white British and females outnumbered males, and the authors suggested that clonal diversity may have been underestimated. Vaccine-associated CD4 TCRs spanned the whole spike protein, with dominant responses in regions 160-218 and 743-854.

The TCR originated in an adult who received the AZD1222 COVID-19 vaccine. The chain employs TRBV2 and TRBJ2-4, and TRBD2 matches 7 of the central bases. Material: peripheral blood, obtained 28 days after the second AZD1222 dose. This receptor has the CDR3 CASSRLAQKHIQYF. The DNA sequence follows: TGTGCCAGCAGCCGACTAGCCCAAAAGCACATTCAGTACTTC.